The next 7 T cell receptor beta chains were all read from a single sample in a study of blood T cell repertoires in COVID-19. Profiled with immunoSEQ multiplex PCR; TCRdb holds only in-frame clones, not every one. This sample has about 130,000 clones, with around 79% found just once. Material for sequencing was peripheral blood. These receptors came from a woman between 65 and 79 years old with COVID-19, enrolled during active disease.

CDR3 sequence (DNA): TGTGCCAGCAGCCAAGAAAGGTCGGGGGGGGCTCCCACCGGGGAGCTGTTTTTT. Translated, it gives CASSQERSGGAPTGELFF. The V call is TRBV4-2, the J call TRBJ2-2; TRBD2 agrees at 8 bases. The CDR3 consists of 18 residues. The J segment lost 4 bases and the V segment lost 0 bases, leaving 10 bases of the junction unmatched. CDR1 is LGHNA, CDR2 YNFKEQ, per germline.

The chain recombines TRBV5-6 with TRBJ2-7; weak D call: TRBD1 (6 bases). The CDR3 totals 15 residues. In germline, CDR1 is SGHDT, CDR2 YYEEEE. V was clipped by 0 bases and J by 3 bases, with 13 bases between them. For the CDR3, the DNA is TGTGCCAGCAGCTTGGAGGCAGGGGAAGGCTACGAGCAGTACTTC. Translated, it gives CASSLEAGEGYEQYF. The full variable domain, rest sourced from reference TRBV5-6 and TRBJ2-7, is DAGVTQSPTHLIKTRGQQVTLRCSPKSGHDTVSWYQQALGQGPQFIFQYYEEEERQRGNFPDRFSGHQFPNYSSELNVNALLLGDSALYLCASSLEAGEGYEQYFGPGTRLTVT.

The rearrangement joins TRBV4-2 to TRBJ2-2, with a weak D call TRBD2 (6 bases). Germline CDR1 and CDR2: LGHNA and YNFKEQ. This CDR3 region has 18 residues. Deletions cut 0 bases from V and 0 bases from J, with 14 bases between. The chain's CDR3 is CASSQDWRLGSNTGELFF. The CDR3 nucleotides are TGTGCCAGCAGCCAAGATTGGAGACTAGGATCGAACACCGGGGAGCTGTTTTTT.

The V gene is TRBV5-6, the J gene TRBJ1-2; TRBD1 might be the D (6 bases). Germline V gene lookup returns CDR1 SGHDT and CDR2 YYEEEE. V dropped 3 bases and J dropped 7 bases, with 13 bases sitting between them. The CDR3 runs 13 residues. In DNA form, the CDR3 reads TGTGCCAGCAGCTCCCCCAGAGGGGGTGGCTACACCTTC. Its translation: CASSSPRGGGYTF.

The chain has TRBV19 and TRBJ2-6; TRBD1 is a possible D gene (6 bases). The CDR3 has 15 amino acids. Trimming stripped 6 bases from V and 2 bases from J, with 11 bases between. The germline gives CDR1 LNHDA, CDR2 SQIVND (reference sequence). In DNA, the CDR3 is TGTGCCAGTAGGGCGGACAGAACTGGGGCCAACGTCCTGACTTTC. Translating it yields CASRADRTGANVLTF.

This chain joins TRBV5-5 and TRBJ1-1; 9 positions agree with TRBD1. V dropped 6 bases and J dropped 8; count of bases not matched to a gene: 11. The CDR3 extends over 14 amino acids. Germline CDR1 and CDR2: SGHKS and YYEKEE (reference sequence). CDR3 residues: CASNLRDRVGEAFF. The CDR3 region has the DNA TGTGCCAGCAACCTCCGGGACAGGGTTGGCGAAGCTTTCTTT. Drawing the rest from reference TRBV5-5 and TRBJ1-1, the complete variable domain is DAGVTQSPTHLIKTRGQQVTLRCSPISGHKSVSWYQQVLGQGPQFIFQYYEKEERGRGNFPDRFSARQFPNYSSELNVNALLLGDSALYLCASNLRDRVGEAFFGQGTRLTVV.

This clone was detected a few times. DNA for the CDR3: TGTGCCAGCAGCCCTTCGGGACAGAAATACGAGCAGTACTTC. Protein product: CASSPSGQKYEQYF. The chain joins TRBV3-1 (or the pseudogene TRBV3-2) to TRBJ2-7; 7 nucleotides align to TRBD1. With V trimmed by 4 bases and J by 4 bases, 7 bases remained unmatched. The CDR3 has 14 amino acids. The germline V gene has CDR1 LGHDT and CDR2 YNNKEL (reference sequence).